The source of this T cell receptor (beta chain) is a study of T-cell memory formation after mild COVID-19. Study overall: The study found TCR clusters largely donor specific. Points from the study as a whole: Some SARS-CoV-2-responding clones were already detected in memory before infection.

In regard to this clonotype: The target antigen is unknown.

TCR alpha and TCR beta cDNA libraries carrying sample barcodes and UMIs were produced by 5'RACE using constant-segment primers. TCRdb fed the 5' RACE reads into MiXCR, producing one record per CDR3 protein. The sample lists roughly 62,000 distinct CDR3 sequences, less than 9.5% occurring once. The specimen sequenced was PBMCs or a T cell subset sorted from them (not recorded which). The sequence was obtained from a young man who had mild COVID-19 (a few samples of this study predate the infection). Cell type and time point are not known.

The CDR3 DNA sequence: TGTGCCAGCAGCTTACAGGCCGAAGGTTCACCCCTCCACTTT. This codes for CASSLQAEGSPLHF. The chain combines TRBV7-9 with TRBJ1-6; D is unclear. Germline values: CDR1 SEHNR, CDR2 FQNEAQ (reference sequence). The CDR3 contains 14 residues. The V end lost 2 bases, the J end lost 9 bases, and 11 bases lay between the germline ends.